This TCR beta chain was captured by sequencing in a study of T cell responses to AZD1222 COVID-19 vaccine. Findings and limits, study-wide: Just a handful of AZD1222 recipients tested seropositive at baseline. A mostly white British donor set with more females was recruited, and clonal diversity was possibly underestimated.

Some clones are missing from TCRdb's copy, which holds only in-frame ones; the method was immunoSEQ multiplex PCR. The sample carries 70,000 to 95,000 clones, 85% to 90% recorded once. Investigators merged groups given second doses at roughly 4 or roughly 12 weeks. The germline V gene encodes CDR1 KGHSH and CDR2 LQKENI. The CDR3 length is 14 residues. The V and J ends lost 2 bases and 3 bases respectively, with 8 bases between them. About this clone itself: Its antigen is undetermined.

This sequence originates from an adult who received the AZD1222 COVID-19 vaccine. Source: peripheral blood, taken 28 days after the second AZD1222 dose. The chain couples TRBV18 to TRBJ1-3, with D possibly being TRBD1 (6 bases). The CDR3 loop reads CASSPGGLGNTIYF. Written as DNA, the CDR3 is TGTGCCAGCTCACCAGGGGGGCTTGGAAACACCATATATTTT.